These T cell receptor beta chains were read from a single sample in a study of identical twins. TCRdb fed the 5' RACE reads into MiXCR, producing one record per CDR3 protein. The sample includes approximately 280,000 distinct CDR3 sequences, roughly 8.6% of them seen just once. The same sample was also studied in work on yellow fever vaccine responses in identical twins.

The specimen sequenced was memory (CD45RO+) T cells sorted from blood. These receptors were obtained from a woman younger than 30 in good health. CDR3s include the opening cysteine and the closing phenylalanine or tryptophan. A D gene is named only where the DNA matches it firmly. Some rows mark clone size as missing; the rest say once, few, many or name a class of expanded clone.

clone_size	v_call	d_call	j_call	cdr3_nt	cdr3_aa
few	TRBV19	.	TRBJ1-3	TGTGCCAGTAGTCGACCGAATAACTCTGGAAACACCATATATTTT	CASSRPNNSGNTIYF
many	TRBV20-1	.	TRBJ2-5	TGCAGTGCTAGCGGGTCACAAGAGACCCAGTACTTC	CSASGSQETQYF
.	TRBV20-1	.	TRBJ2-3	TGCAGTGCCAACGGCCGTGAATCTTCAGATACGCAGTATTTT	CSANGRESSDTQYF
few	TRBV7-3	TRBD2	TRBJ2-7	TGTGCCAGCAGCCCCGGGGGGTGGTCCTCGGACAACGAGCAGTACTTC	CASSPGGWSSDNEQYF
few	TRBV20-1	.	TRBJ1-6	TGCAGTGCTAGAGAGGGGAGGCGAAACTCCTATAATTCACCCCTCCACTTT	CSAREGRRNSYNSPLHF
few	TRBV6-1	.	TRBJ2-5	TGTGCCAGCACGGACACGATTCGAGAGACCCAGTACTTC	CASTDTIRETQYF
many	TRBV5-1	.	TRBJ2-7	TGCGCCAGCAGCTTGGAGCAGGGGCCCTTCTACGAGCAGTACTTC	CASSLEQGPFYEQYF
many	TRBV3-1	TRBD2	TRBJ2-7	TGTGCCAGCAGCCCCGGACTAGCGTCCTACGAGCAGTACTTC	CASSPGLASYEQYF
.	TRBV28	.	TRBJ1-2	TGTGCCAGCAGTTGGGCCCAAGGCTATGGCTACACCTTC	CASSWAQGYGYTF
.	TRBV13	TRBD2	TRBJ2-1	TGTGCCAGCAGTCGACTAGCGAAAACCTACAATGAGCAGTTCTTC	CASSRLAKTYNEQFF
few	TRBV6-1	.	TRBJ2-5	TGTGCCAGCAGTCGGGGGCAGGTCCAAGAGACCCAGTACTTC	CASSRGQVQETQYF
.	TRBV19	TRBD2	TRBJ2-7	TGTGCCGGTAATAGCGGGAGGGCCTACGAGCAGTACTTC	CAGNSGRAYEQYF
many	TRBV5-1	.	TRBJ1-2	TGCGCCAGCAGCTTGATGGCAGGGGATAACTATGGCTACACCTTC	CASSLMAGDNYGYTF
.	TRBV18	.	TRBJ2-3	TGTGCCAGCTCACCAGGGGGCACTGCAGATACGCAGTATTTT	CASSPGGTADTQYF
few	TRBV28	.	TRBJ2-1	TGTGCCAGCAGTCCATCGACCCAGAATGAGCAGTTCTTC	CASSPSTQNEQFF
many	TRBV5-1	.	TRBJ1-1	TGCGCCAGCAGCTTGTCAGCCGGATTGAACACTGAAGCTTTCTTT	CASSLSAGLNTEAFF
few	TRBV7-9	TRBD2	TRBJ2-7	TGTGCCAGCAGCTTAGTTGTAGCGGGAGGGCCTGAGCAGTACTTC	CASSLVVAGGPEQYF
.	TRBV19	TRBD1	TRBJ2-7	TGTGCCAGTAGTATAGATCTGGGACAGACCTACGAGCAGTACTTC	CASSIDLGQTYEQYF
few	TRBV5-6	.	TRBJ1-5	TGTGCCAGCAGCCAAGGTTTTAATCAGCCCCAGCATTTT	CASSQGFNQPQHF
many	TRBV4-1	TRBD1	TRBJ1-4	TGCGCCAGCGGACCGGGACAGGGAACAACTAATGAAAAACTGTTTTTT	CASGPGQGTTNEKLFF
.	TRBV18	.	TRBJ2-6	TGTGCCAGCTCACCCCCTGGTGTGGCCACCTCTGGGGCCAACGTCCTGACTTTC	CASSPPGVATSGANVLTF
.	TRBV15	.	TRBJ2-1	TGTGCCACCAGCAGAGATCTACAGATGTACAATGAGCAGTTCTTC	CATSRDLQMYNEQFF
few	TRBV18	.	TRBJ2-1	TGTGCCAGCTCGCTCAACATGAGGGGTGAGCAGTTCTTC	CASSLNMRGEQFF
few	TRBV20-1	TRBD1	TRBJ1-2	TGCAGTGCTAGTACAGCCGGGACAGTTGGCTACACCTTC	CSASTAGTVGYTF
.	TRBV20-1	TRBD1	TRBJ2-3	TGCAGTGCAAGGACAGGGTTTTACACAGATACGCAGTATTTT	CSARTGFYTDTQYF
many	TRBV6-4	.	TRBJ2-3	TGTGCCAGCAGTGAAGGGACGGCTAGCACAGATACGCAGTATTTT	CASSEGTASTDTQYF